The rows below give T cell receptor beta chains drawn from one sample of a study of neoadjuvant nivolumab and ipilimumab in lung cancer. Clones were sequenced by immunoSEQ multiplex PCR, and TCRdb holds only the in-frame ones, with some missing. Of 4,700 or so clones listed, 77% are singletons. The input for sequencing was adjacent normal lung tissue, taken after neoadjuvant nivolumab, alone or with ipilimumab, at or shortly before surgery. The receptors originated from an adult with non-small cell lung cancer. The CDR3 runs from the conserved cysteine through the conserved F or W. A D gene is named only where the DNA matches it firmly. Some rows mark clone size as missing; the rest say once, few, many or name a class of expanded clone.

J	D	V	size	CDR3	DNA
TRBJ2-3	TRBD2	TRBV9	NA	CASSVGIAGGRPRDTQYF	TGTGCCAGCAGCGTCGGGATAGCGGGGGGGCGGCCGAGAGATACGCAGTATTTT
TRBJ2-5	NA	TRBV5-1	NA	CASSLAEEETQYF	TGCGCCAGCAGCTTGGCCGAAGAAGAGACCCAGTACTTC
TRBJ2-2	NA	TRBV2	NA	CASSGQTTGELFF	TGTGCCAGCAGTGGACAGACCACCGGGGAGCTGTTTTTT
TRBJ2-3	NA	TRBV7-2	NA	CASSHSGSTDTQYF	TGTGCCAGCAGCCATAGCGGTAGCACAGATACGCAGTATTTT
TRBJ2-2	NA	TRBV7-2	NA	CASSPLRRNTGELFF	TGTGCCAGCAGCCCCCTTCGCCGAAACACCGGGGAGCTGTTTTTT
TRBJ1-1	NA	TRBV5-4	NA	CASSLPAANTEAFF	TGTGCCAGCAGCTTGCCGGCAGCGAACACTGAAGCTTTCTTT
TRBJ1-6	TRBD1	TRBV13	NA	CASSSLTGASPLHF	TGTGCCAGCAGCTCCCTGACAGGGGCTTCACCCCTCCACTTT
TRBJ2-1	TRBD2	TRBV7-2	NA	CASSSRGTSEAYNEQFF	TGTGCCAGCAGCTCCCGGGGGACTAGCGAAGCCTACAATGAGCAGTTCTTC
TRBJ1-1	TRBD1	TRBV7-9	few	CASSPTGGSEAFF	TGTGCCAGCAGCCCAACAGGGGGATCTGAAGCTTTCTTT
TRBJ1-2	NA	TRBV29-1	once	CSVEGADLYGYTF	TGCAGCGTTGAGGGCGCGGACCTCTATGGCTACACCTTC
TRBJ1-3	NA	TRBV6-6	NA	CASSYPGGGNTIYF	TGTGCCAGCAGTTATCCGGGTGGAGGAAACACCATATATTTT
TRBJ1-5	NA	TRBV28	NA	CASSAVSRLSNQPQHF	TGTGCCAGCAGTGCAGTCTCTCGCCTTAGCAATCAGCCCCAGCATTTT
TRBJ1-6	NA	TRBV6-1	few	CASSDPGKGGNNSPLHF	TGTGCCAGCAGTGACCCGGGAAAAGGAGGGAATAATTCACCCCTCCACTTT
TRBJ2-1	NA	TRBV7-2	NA	CASSPRSSYNEQFF	TGTGCCAGCAGCCCCCGAAGCTCCTACAATGAGCAGTTCTTC
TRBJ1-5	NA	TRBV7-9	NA	CASSPSEGGLQPQHF	TGTGCCAGCAGCCCCAGTGAGGGGGGGCTTCAGCCCCAGCATTTT
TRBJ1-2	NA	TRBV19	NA	CASNPTYGIANYGYTF	TGTGCCAGTAACCCAACGTATGGGATTGCTAACTATGGCTACACCTTC
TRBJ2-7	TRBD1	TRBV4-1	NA	CASSQVRGGDRPYEQYF	TGCGCCAGCAGCCAAGTTAGAGGTGGGGACAGACCCTACGAGCAGTACTTC
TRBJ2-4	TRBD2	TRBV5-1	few	CASMGGKNIQYF	TGCGCCAGCATGGGGGGGAAAAACATTCAGTACTTC
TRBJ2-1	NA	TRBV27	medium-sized	CASSFSRGYGNEQFF	TGTGCCAGCAGTTTCAGTAGGGGGTACGGGAATGAGCAGTTCTTC
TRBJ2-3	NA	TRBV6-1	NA	CASSEGPQATDTQYF	TGTGCCAGCAGTGAAGGGCCTCAGGCCACAGATACGCAGTATTTT
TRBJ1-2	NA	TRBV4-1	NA	CASSPKTGPYGYTF	TGCGCCAGCAGCCCAAAGACAGGTCCCTATGGCTACACCTTC
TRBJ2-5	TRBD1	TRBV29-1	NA	CSVGDRGLRETQYF	TGCAGCGTTGGGGACAGGGGGCTGCGGGAGACCCAGTACTTC
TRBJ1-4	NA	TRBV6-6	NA	CASSRTVDEKLFF	TGTGCCAGCAGCCGGACAGTGGATGAAAAACTGTTTTTT
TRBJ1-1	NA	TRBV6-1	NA	CASSRTVVGPEAFF	TGTGCCAGCAGTCGGACGGTGGTGGGTCCTGAAGCTTTCTTT
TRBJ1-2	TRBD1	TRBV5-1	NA	CASSLGQGADGYTF	TGCGCCAGCAGCTTGGGACAGGGGGCTGATGGCTACACCTTC
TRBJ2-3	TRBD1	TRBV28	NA	CASSFVDRDTDTQYF	TGTGCCAGCAGTTTTGTAGACAGGGACACAGATACGCAGTATTTT
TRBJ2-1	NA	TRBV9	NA	CASSVAESGAREQFF	TGTGCCAGCAGCGTAGCTGAATCAGGGGCGCGTGAGCAGTTCTTC
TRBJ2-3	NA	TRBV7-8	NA	CASSLGLIATDTQYF	TGTGCCAGCAGCTTGGGTCTAATAGCCACAGATACGCAGTATTTT
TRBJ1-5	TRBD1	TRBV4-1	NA	CASSQFGTGDQPQHF	TGCGCCAGCAGCCAGTTCGGGACAGGGGATCAGCCCCAGCATTTT
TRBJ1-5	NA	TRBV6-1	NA	CASSENTSNQPQHF	TGTGCCAGCAGTGAAAATACTAGCAATCAGCCCCAGCATTTT
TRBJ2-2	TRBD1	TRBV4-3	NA	CASSQALGQGFPGELFF	TGCGCCAGCAGCCAAGCACTGGGACAGGGGTTCCCCGGGGAGCTGTTTTTT
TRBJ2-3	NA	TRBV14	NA	CASSQDLGINTDTQYF	TGTGCCAGCAGCCAAGATTTGGGGATCAACACAGATACGCAGTATTTT
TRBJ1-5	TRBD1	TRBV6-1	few	CASREDRTSLQPQHF	TGTGCCAGCAGGGAGGACAGGACTAGTCTTCAGCCCCAGCATTTT
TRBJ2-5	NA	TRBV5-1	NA	CASSLATGVETQYF	TGCGCCAGCAGCTTGGCTACGGGGGTGGAGACCCAGTACTTC
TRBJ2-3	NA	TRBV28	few	CASSLQPLNTQYF	TGTGCCAGCAGTTTGCAGCCCCTAAATACGCAGTATTTT
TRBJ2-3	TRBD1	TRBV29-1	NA	CSVGRQGATQYF	TGCAGCGTTGGGAGACAGGGGGCTACGCAGTATTTT
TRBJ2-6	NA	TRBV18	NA	CASSLSGANVLTF	TGTGCCAGCTCACTTTCTGGGGCCAACGTCCTGACTTTC
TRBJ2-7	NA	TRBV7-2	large	CASSYGPYEQYF	TGTGCCAGCAGCTATGGTCCCTACGAGCAGTACTTC
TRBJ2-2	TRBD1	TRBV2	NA	CASSDRTGTVGELFF	TGTGCCAGCAGTGACAGGACAGGGACGGTCGGGGAGCTGTTTTTT
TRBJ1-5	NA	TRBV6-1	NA	CASSERKGIGNQPQHF	TGTGCCAGCAGTGAACGGAAGGGGATTGGGAATCAGCCCCAGCATTTT
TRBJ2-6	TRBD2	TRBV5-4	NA	CASSLGLAGGALGANVLTF	TGTGCCAGCAGCTTGGGACTAGCGGGGGGCGCCCTCGGGGCCAACGTCCTGACTTTC
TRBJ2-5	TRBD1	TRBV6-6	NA	CASSPQGARGETQYF	TGTGCCAGCAGTCCACAGGGGGCGAGGGGGGAGACCCAGTACTTC
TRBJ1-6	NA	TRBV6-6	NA	CASRLGGTNSPLHF	TGTGCCAGCAGGTTGGGGGGAACTAATTCACCCCTCCACTTT
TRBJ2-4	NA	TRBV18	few	CASSPPVRTDINIQYF	TGTGCCAGCTCACCACCAGTGCGCACGGACATAAACATTCAGTACTTC
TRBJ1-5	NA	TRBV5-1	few	CASSEGPDQPQHF	TGCGCCAGCAGCGAGGGTCCTGATCAGCCCCAGCATTTT
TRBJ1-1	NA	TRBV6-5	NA	CASSYSNRANTEAFF	TGTGCCAGCAGTTACTCGAACAGAGCGAACACTGAAGCTTTCTTT
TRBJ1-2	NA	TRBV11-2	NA	CASSSQGQNGYTF	TGTGCCAGCAGCTCCCAGGGTCAGAATGGCTACACCTTC
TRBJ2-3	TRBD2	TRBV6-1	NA	CASSEGTSGADTQYF	TGTGCCAGCAGTGAAGGGACTAGCGGAGCAGATACGCAGTATTTT
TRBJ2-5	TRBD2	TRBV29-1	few	CSVEAGLAGVQETQYF	TGCAGCGTTGAAGCGGGACTAGCGGGGGTACAAGAGACCCAGTACTTC
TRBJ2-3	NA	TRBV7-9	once	CASSFTGAMETDTQYF	TGTGCCAGCAGCTTTACCGGGGCGATGGAGACAGATACGCAGTATTTT
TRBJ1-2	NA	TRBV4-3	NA	CASSQVVAGGGGYTF	TGCGCCAGCAGCCAAGTAGTAGCCGGGGGTGGAGGCTACACCTTC
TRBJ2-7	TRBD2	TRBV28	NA	CASGPVGGANEQYF	TGTGCCAGCGGCCCCGTCGGGGGGGCGAACGAGCAGTACTTC
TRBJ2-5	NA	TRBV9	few	CASSPRGVGSQETQYF	TGTGCCAGCAGCCCCCGAGGTGTGGGGAGCCAAGAGACCCAGTACTTC
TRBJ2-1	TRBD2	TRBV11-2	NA	CASSDTLGLAGNQFF	TGTGCCAGCAGCGACACTCTTGGACTAGCGGGCAACCAGTTCTTC